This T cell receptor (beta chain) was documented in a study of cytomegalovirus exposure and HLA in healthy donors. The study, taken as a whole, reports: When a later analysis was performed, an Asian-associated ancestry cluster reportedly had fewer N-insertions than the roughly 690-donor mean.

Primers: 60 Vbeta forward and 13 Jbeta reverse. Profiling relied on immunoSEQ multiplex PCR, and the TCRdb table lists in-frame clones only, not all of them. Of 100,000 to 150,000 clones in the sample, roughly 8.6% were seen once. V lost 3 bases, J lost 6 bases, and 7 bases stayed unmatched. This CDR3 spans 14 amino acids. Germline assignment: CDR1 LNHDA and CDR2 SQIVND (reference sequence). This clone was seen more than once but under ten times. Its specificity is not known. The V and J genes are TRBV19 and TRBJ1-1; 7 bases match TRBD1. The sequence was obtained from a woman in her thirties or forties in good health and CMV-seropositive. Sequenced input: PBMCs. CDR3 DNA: TGTGCCAGTAGTATTATGGGGACAGCCGCTGAAGCTTTCTTT. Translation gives CASSIMGTAAEAFF.